This record covers a single TCR beta chain. Its cognate antigen is unknown. The sample comes from a study of cytomegalovirus exposure and HLA in healthy donors. PCR amplification relied on 60 Vbeta primers (plus 13 Jbeta primers). TCRdb's copy holds only in-frame clones and misses some; the assay was immunoSEQ multiplex PCR. The repertoire holds approximately 140,000 clones, with about two thirds as singletons. Trimming took 7 bases from V and 3 from J, leaving 12 bases between them. The CDR3 extends over 14 amino acids. Germline V gene data show CDR1 as MNHNY and CDR2 as SVGAGI (reference sequence). Study-wide findings and caveats: The likely origin of a cluster of highly shared sequence variants was a sequencing artifact. Some public TCRs appeared in many individuals, while most sequences were rare.

The chain employs TRBV6-6 and TRBJ1-4; possibly TRBD1 for D (6 bases). Sequencing used PBMCs. The receptor's source is a woman aged 55-70 years in good health and CMV-seropositive. The DNA of the CDR3 is TGTGCCAGCAACCAACAGGGAGCTAATGAAAAACTGTTTTTT. Its translation: CASNQQGANEKLFF.